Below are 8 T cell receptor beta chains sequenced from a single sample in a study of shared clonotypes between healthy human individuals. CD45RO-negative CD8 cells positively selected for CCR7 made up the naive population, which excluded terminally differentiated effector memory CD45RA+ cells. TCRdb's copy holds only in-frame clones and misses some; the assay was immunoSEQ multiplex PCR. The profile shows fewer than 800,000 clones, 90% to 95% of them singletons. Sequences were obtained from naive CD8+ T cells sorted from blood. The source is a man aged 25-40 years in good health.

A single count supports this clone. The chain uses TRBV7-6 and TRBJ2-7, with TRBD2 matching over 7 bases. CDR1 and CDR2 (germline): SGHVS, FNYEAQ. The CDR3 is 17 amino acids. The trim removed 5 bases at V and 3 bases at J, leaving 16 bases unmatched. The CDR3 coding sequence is TGTGCCAGCAGCGCCTCCTGGGGGGGGGAGGGCCGCTACGAGCAGTACTTC. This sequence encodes CASSASWGGEGRYEQYF.

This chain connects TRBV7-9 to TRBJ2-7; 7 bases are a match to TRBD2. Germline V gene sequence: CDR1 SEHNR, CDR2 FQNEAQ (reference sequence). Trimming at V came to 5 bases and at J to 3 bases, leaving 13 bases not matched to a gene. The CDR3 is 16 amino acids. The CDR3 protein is CASSPRAGLADYEQYF. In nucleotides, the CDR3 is TGTGCCAGCAGCCCGAGAGCGGGGCTAGCGGACTACGAGCAGTACTTC.

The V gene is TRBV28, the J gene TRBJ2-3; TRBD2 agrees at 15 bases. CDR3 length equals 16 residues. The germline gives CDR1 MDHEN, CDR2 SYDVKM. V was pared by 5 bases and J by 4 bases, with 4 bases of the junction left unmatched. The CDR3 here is CASSPGLAGGSDTQYF. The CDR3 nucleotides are TGTGCCAGCAGTCCGGGACTAGCGGGAGGATCAGATACGCAGTATTTT.

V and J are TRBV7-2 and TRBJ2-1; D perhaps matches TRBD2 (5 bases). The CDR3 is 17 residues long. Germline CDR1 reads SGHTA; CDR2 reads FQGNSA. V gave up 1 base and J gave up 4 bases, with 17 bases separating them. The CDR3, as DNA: TGTGCCAGCAGCTTAGGCGATCGGAGAAGGAGGTACAATGAGCAGTTCTTC. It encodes CASSLGDRRRRYNEQFF.

The DNA of the CDR3 is TGTGCCAGCAGCTTAGGCCTAGCGGGAGGGCCTAAGGGGGATGAGCAGTTCTTC. Its translation: CASSLGLAGGPKGDEQFF. The chain is built from TRBV13 and TRBJ2-1, with 12 nucleotides matching TRBD2. Germline V lookup: CDR1 PRHDT, CDR2 FYEKMQ (reference sequence). Germline trimming cut 0 bases from V and 8 bases from J; bases unmatched to any gene: 11. This CDR3 contains 18 residues.

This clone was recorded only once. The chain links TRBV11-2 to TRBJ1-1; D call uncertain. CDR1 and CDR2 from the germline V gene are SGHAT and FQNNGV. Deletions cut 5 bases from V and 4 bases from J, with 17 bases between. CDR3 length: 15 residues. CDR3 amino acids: CASSPGGTWSTEAFF. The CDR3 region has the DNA TGTGCCAGCAGCCCGGGTGGAACCTGGAGCACTGAAGCTTTCTTT. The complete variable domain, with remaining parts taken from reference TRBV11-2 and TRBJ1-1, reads EAGVAQSPRYKIIEKRQSVAFWCNPISGHATLYWYQQILGQGPKLLIQFQNNGVVDDSQLPKDRFSAERLKGVDSTLKIQPAKLEDSAVYLCASSPGGTWSTEAFFGQGTRLTVV.

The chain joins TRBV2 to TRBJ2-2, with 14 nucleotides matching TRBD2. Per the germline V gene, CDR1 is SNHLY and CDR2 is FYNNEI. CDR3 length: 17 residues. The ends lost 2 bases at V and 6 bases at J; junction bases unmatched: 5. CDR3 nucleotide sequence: TGTGCCAGCAGTGAAAGGGGACTAGCGGGAGAGGCCGGGGAGCTGTTTTTT. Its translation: CASSERGLAGEAGELFF.

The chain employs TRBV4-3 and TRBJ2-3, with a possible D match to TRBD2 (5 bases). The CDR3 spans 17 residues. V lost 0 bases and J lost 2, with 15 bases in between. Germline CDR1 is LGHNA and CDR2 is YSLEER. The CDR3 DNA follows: TGCGCCAGCAGCCAAGATTTACAGCGGCTGAACACAGATACGCAGTATTTT. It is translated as CASSQDLQRLNTDTQYF.